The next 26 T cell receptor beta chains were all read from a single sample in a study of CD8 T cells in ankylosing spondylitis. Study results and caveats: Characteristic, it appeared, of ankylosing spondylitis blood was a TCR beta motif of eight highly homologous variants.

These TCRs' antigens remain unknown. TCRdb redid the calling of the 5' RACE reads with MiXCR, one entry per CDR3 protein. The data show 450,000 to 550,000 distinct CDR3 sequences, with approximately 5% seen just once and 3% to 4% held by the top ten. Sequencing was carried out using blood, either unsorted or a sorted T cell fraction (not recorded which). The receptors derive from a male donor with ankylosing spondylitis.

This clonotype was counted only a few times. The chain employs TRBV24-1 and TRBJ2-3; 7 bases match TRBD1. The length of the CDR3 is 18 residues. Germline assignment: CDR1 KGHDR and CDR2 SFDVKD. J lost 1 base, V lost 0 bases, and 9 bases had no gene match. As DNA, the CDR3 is TGTGCCACCAGTGATTTGGCCCTGACAGGGTCCGGCACAGATACGCAGTATTTT. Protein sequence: CATSDLALTGSGTDTQYF.

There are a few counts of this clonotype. CDR3 amino acids: CASSPTGVGAGELFF. The CDR3 nucleotides are TGTGCCAGCAGCCCAACTGGTGTGGGGGCCGGGGAGCTGTTTTTT. The rearrangement joins TRBV6-2 or TRBV6-3 to TRBJ2-2; D is perhaps TRBD1 or TRBD2 (5 bases each). Trimming cost V 6 bases and J 6 bases, with 17 bases left between them. CDR3 length: 15 amino acids. Germline assignment: CDR1 MNHEY and CDR2 SVGEGT.

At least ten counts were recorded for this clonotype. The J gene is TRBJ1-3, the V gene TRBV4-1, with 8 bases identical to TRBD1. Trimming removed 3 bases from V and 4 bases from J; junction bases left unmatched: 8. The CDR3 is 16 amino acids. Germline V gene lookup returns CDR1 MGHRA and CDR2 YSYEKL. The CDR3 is CASSQNQGAGGNTIYF. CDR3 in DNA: TGCGCCAGCAGCCAGAACCAGGGGGCAGGGGGAAACACCATATATTTT.

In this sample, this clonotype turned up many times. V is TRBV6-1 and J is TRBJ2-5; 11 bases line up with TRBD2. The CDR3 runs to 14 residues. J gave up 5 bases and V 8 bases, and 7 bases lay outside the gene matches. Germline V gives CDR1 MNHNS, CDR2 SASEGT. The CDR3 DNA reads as TGTGCCAGCCAGGCCACTAGCGGGGGTGAGACCCAGTACTTC. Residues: CASQATSGGETQYF.

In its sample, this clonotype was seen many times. The CDR3 DNA follows: TGTGCCACCAGTGGCGGGACAGGGGGCTTCGAGCAGTACTTC. Translated, it gives CATSGGTGGFEQYF. The rearrangement joins TRBV24-1 to TRBJ2-7, with 12 bases lining up with TRBD1. Losses at the gene ends were 5 bases for V and 6 bases for J; bases not matched to a gene: 4. Germline CDR1 and CDR2: KGHDR and SFDVKD. This CDR3 region has 14 residues.

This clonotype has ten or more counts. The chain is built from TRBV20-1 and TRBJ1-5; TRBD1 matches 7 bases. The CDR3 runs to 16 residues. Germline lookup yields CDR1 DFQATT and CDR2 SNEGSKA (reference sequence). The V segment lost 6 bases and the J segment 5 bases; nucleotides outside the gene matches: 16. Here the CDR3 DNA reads TGCAGTGCCGGTAGACAGGGACGAGGTTTGGATCAGCCCCAGCATTTT. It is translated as CSAGRQGRGLDQPQHF.

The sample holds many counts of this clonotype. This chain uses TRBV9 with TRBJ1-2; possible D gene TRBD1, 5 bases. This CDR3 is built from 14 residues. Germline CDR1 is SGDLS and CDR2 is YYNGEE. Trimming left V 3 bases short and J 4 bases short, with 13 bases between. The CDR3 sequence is CASSARDSRYGYTF. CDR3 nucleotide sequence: TGTGCCAGCAGCGCCAGGGATTCGCGCTATGGCTACACCTTC.

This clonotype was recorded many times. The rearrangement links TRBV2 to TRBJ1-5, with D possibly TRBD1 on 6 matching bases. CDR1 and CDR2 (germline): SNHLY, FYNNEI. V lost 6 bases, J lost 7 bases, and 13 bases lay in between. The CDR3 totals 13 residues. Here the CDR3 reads CASRPGGGQPQHF. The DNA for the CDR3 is TGTGCCAGCAGACCGGGGGGGGGCCAGCCCCAGCATTTT.

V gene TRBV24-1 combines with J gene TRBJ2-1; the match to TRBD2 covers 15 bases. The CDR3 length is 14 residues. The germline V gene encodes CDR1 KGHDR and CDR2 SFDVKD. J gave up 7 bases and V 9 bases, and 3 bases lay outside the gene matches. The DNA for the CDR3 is TGTGCCACCGGACTAGCGGGGGGGCCGAATGAGCAGTTCTTC. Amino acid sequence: CATGLAGGPNEQFF.

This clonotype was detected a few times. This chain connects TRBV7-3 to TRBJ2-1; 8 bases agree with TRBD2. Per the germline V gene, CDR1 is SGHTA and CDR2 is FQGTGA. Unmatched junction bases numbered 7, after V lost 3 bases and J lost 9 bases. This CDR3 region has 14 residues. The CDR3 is CASSFAGGSGEQFF. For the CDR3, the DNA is TGTGCCAGCAGCTTCGCGGGGGGCTCTGGTGAGCAGTTCTTC.

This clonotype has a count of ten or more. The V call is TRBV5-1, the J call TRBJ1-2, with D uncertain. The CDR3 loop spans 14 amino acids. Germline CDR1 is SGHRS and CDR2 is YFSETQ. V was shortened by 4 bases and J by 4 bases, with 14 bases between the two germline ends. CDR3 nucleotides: TGCGCCAGCAGCGGGAGAGGCCCGGGCTATGGCTACACCTTC. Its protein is CASSGRGPGYGYTF.

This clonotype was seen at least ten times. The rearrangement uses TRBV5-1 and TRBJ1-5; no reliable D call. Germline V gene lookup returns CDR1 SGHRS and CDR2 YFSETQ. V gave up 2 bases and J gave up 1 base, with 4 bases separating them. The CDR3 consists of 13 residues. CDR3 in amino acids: CASSFLSNQPQHF. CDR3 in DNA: TGCGCCAGCAGCTTTTTGAGCAATCAGCCCCAGCATTTT.

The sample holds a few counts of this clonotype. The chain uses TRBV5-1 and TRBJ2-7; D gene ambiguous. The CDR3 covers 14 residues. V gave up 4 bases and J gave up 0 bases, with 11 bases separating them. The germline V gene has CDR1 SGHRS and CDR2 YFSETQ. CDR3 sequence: CASSLGKSSYEQYF. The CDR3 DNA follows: TGCGCCAGCAGCCTGGGGAAAAGCTCCTACGAGCAGTACTTC.

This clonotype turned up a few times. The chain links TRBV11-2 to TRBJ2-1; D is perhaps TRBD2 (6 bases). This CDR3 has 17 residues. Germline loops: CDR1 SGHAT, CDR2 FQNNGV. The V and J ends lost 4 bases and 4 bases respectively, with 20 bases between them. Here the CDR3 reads CASSSGVTYILYNEQFF. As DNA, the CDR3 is TGTGCCAGCAGCTCGGGGGTTACCTATATTCTTTACAATGAGCAGTTCTTC. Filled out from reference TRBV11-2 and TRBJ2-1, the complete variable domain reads EAGVAQSPRYKIIEKRQSVAFWCNPISGHATLYWYQQILGQGPKLLIQFQNNGVVDDSQLPKDRFSAERLKGVDSTLKIQPAKLEDSAVYLCASSSGVTYILYNEQFFGPGTRLTVL.

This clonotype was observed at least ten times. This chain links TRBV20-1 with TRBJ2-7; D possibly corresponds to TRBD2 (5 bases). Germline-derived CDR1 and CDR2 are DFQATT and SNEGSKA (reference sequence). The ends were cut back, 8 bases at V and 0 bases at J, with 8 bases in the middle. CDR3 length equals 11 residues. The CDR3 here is CSTRDSYEQYF. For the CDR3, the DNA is TGCAGTACCCGGGACTCCTACGAGCAGTACTTC.

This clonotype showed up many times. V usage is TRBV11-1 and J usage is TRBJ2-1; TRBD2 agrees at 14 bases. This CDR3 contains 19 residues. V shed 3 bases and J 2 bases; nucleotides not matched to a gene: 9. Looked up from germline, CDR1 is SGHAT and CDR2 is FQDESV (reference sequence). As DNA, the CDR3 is TGTGCCAGCAGCTTCCGACTAGCGGGAGGGCCCCGGACCTACAATGAGCAGTTCTTC. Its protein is CASSFRLAGGPRTYNEQFF.

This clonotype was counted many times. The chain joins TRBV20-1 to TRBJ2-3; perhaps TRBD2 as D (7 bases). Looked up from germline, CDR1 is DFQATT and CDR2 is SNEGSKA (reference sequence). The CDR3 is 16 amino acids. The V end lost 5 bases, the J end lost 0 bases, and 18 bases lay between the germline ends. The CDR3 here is CSALGGGHSSTDTQYF. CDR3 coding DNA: TGCAGTGCTCTGGGGGGGGGGCACTCTAGCACAGATACGCAGTATTTT.

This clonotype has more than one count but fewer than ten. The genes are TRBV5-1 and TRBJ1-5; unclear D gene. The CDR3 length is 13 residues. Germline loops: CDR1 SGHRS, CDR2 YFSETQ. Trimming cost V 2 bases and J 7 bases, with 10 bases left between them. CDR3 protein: CASSFQSHQPQHF. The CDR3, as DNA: TGCGCCAGCAGCTTTCAATCCCACCAGCCCCAGCATTTT.

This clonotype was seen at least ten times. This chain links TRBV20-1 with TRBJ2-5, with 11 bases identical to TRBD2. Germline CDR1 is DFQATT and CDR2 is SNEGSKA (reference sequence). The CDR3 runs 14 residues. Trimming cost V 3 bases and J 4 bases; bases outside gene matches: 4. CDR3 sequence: CSASNSGRAETQYF. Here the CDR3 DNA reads TGCAGTGCTAGCAATAGCGGGAGGGCAGAGACCCAGTACTTC.

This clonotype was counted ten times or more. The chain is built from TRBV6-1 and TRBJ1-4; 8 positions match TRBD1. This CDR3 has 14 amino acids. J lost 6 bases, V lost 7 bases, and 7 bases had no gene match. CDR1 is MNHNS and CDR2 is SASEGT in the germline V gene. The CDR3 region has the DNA TGTGCCAGCATCGTCGACAGGGGTGATGAAAAACTGTTTTTT. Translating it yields CASIVDRGDEKLFF.

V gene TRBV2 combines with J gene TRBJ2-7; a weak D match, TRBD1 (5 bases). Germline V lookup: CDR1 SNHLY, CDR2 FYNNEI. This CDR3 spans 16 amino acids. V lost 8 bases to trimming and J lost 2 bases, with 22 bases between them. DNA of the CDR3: TGTGCCAGCCATCCCCTTGATCTGGACAAGACCTACGAGCAGTACTTC. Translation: CASHPLDLDKTYEQYF.

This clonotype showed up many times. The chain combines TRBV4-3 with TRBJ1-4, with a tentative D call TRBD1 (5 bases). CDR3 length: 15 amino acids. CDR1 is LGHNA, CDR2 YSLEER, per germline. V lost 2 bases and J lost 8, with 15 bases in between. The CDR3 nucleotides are TGCGCCAGCAGCCAATCGGGCAGGGAAAACGAAAAACTGTTTTTT. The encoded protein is CASSQSGRENEKLFF.

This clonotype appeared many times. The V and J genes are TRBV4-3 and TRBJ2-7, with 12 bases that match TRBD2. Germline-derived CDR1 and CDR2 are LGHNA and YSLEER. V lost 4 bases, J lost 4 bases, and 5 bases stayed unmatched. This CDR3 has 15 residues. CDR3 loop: CASSPSLAGGYEQYF. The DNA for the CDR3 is TGCGCCAGCAGCCCTTCACTAGCGGGGGGTTACGAGCAGTACTTC.

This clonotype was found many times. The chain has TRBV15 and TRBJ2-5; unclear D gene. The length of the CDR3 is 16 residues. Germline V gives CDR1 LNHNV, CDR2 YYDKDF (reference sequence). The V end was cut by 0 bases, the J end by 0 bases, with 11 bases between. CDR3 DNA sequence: TGTGCCACCAGCAGAGATGGTAACCCGTACCAAGAGACCCAGTACTTC. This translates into CATSRDGNPYQETQYF.

The CDR3 DNA sequence: TGTGCCAGCAGGGGTGGAGGGGGGAACACTGAAGCTTTCTTT. It encodes CASRGGGGNTEAFF. This chain links TRBV28 with TRBJ1-1, with D possibly being TRBD1 (6 bases). V lost 6 bases and J 1 base, leaving 12 bases between the germline ends. The CDR3 is made up of 14 amino acids. The germline gives CDR1 MDHEN, CDR2 SYDVKM. Based on the CDR3 plus reference TRBV28 and TRBJ1-1, the full variable domain is DVKVTQSSRYLVKRTGEKVFLECVQDMDHENMFWYRQDPGLGLRLIYFSYDVKMKEKGDIPEGYSVSREKKERFSLILESASTNQTSMYLCASRGGGGNTEAFFGQGTRLTVV.

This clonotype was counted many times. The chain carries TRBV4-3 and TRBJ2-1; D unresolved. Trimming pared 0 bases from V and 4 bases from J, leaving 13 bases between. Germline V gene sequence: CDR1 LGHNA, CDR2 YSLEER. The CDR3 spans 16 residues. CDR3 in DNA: TGCGCCAGCAGCCAAGAAGGGCAGGCGTTATACAATGAGCAGTTCTTC. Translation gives CASSQEGQALYNEQFF.